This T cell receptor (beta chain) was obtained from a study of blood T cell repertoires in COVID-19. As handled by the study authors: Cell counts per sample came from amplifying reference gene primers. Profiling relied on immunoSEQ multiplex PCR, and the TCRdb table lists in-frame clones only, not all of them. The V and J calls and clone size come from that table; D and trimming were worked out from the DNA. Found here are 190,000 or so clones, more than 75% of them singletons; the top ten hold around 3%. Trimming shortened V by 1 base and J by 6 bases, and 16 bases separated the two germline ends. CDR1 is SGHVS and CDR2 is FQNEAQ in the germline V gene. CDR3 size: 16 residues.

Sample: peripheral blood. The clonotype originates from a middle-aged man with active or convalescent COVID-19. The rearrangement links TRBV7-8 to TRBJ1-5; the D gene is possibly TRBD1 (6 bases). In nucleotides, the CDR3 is TGTGCCAGCAGCTTAGGTCCCCAGGGGTCGAGTCAGCCCCAGCATTTT. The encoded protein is CASSLGPQGSSQPQHF.